Presented here are 7 T cell receptor beta chains from one specimen sequenced in a study of control samples from healthy donors and cancer patients. TCRdb's copy holds only in-frame clones and misses some; the assay was immunoSEQ multiplex PCR. The sample yields tens of thousands of clones, 90% to 95% seen once. The specimen was blood. The receptors here all came from a man aged 25-45 years in good health.

J is TRBJ1-5 and V is TRBV3-1 (or the pseudogene TRBV3-2); maybe TRBD1 (6 bases). V gave up 1 base and J gave up 9 bases, with 13 bases separating them. The CDR3 runs to 14 residues. Germline lookup yields CDR1 LGHDT and CDR2 YNNKEL (reference sequence). The CDR3 spells CASSQGQAGRPQHF. The CDR3 DNA is TGTGCCAGCAGCCAAGGACAGGCGGGACGGCCCCAGCATTTT.

The chain is built from TRBV10-3 and TRBJ2-1; a weak D match, TRBD2 (6 bases). The V and J ends lost 0 bases and 4 bases respectively, with 13 bases between them. Germline CDR1 and CDR2: ENHRY and SYGVKD. The CDR3 sequence is 16 residues long. The CDR3 protein is CAISESMAGSYNEQFF. The CDR3, as DNA: TGTGCCATCAGTGAGTCGATGGCGGGATCTTACAATGAGCAGTTCTTC.

The V and J genes are TRBV30 and TRBJ2-7; 8 bases are a match to TRBD2. The CDR3 length is 16 residues. Germline-derived CDR1 and CDR2 are GTSNPN and SVGIG (reference sequence). J gave up 3 bases and V 0 bases, and 10 bases lay outside the gene matches. CDR3 in amino acids: CAWSVKLGGTSYEQYF. DNA for the CDR3: TGTGCCTGGAGTGTAAAGTTAGGGGGGACTAGCTACGAGCAGTACTTC.

This chain connects TRBV28 to TRBJ1-1; D call uncertain. Germline V gives CDR1 MDHEN, CDR2 SYDVKM. The CDR3 runs 13 residues. The germline V and J ends were trimmed by 3 bases and 6 bases, with 11 bases remaining between them. The chain's CDR3 is CASSLASPPEAFF. The CDR3 coding sequence is TGTGCCAGCAGTTTGGCCAGTCCCCCTGAAGCTTTCTTT.

The gene calls are TRBV7-3 and TRBJ2-2; D is uncertain. V lost 3 bases and J 4 bases, leaving 9 bases between the germline ends. The V gene's germline CDR1 is SGHTA and CDR2 FQGTGA. This CDR3 contains 14 residues. CDR3 amino acids: CASSFFKSTGELFF. The DNA for the CDR3 is TGTGCCAGCAGCTTCTTTAAGAGCACCGGGGAGCTGTTTTTT.

The chain couples TRBV7-8 to TRBJ1-1, with D unresolved. V lost 3 bases to trimming and J lost 11 bases, with 22 bases between them. In germline, CDR1 is SGHVS, CDR2 FQNEAQ. The CDR3 is made up of 15 amino acids. The CDR3, as DNA: TGTGCCAGCAGCTTGCCCGGGAGCCGCAATCGAAATGCTTTCTTT. This gives the protein CASSLPGSRNRNAFF.

The chain recombines TRBV30 with TRBJ1-1, with TRBD1 as a possible D gene (6 bases). Germline loops: CDR1 GTSNPN, CDR2 SVGIG (reference sequence). The CDR3 runs 13 residues. Trimming left V 3 bases short and J 0 bases short, with 8 bases between. CDR3 loop: CAWRGHLNTEAFF. The CDR3 coding sequence is TGTGCCTGGAGGGGACACCTGAACACTGAAGCTTTCTTT. Supplemented by reference TRBV30 and TRBJ1-1, the full variable domain reads SQTIHQWPATLVQPVGSPLSLECTVEGTSNPNLYWYRQAAGRGLQLLFYSVGIGQISSEVPQNLSASRPQDRQFILSSKKLLLSDSGFYLCAWRGHLNTEAFFGQGTRLTVV.